This T cell receptor (beta chain) was obtained from a study of T cell responses to AZD1222 COVID-19 vaccine. A remark on this clone: What it recognizes is unknown.

V shed 0 bases and J shed 2 bases, with 14 bases lying between them. Germline loops: CDR1 LNHNV, CDR2 YYDKDF (reference sequence). This CDR3 region has 17 residues. The study, taken as a whole, reports: The donor cohort was predominantly white British with a female majority, and clonal diversity may have been underestimated. Just a handful of people given AZD1222 tested seropositive at baseline. Regions 160-218 and 743-854 held dominance among vaccine-associated CD4 TCRs, which spanned spike.

Profiling relied on immunoSEQ multiplex PCR, and the TCRdb table lists in-frame clones only, not all of them. The table lists 110,000 or so clones, approximately 90% of them singletons, with 3.5% in the top ten. Sequencing used peripheral blood, obtained 28 days after the second AZD1222 dose. This clonotype was sampled from an adult who received the AZD1222 COVID-19 vaccine. The genes are TRBV15 and TRBJ1-3, with no clear D. The CDR3, as DNA: TGTGCCACCAGCAGAGATCGGTGGGATTTTCCTGGAAACACCATATATTTT. Translation gives CATSRDRWDFPGNTIYF.